The clone carrying this T cell receptor beta chain came up once. Its antigen is still unknown. The data belong to a study of identical twins. Points from the study as a whole: In drawing conclusions, the study used cross-sectional statistical analysis and did not follow the same donors. The abundant beta clonotypes from cord blood had fewer insertions, and memory repertoires had none of this. Out-of-frame sharing of TCR alpha in monozygotic twins was underestimated by models.

With template switching, a universal primer site was added, and the cDNA carried unique molecular identifiers. TCRdb re-derived calls from the 5' RACE reads in MiXCR, one entry per CDR3 protein. The data contain around 1.7 million distinct CDR3 sequences, under 35% of them singletons. The CDR3 spans 15 residues. Deletions cut 4 bases from V and 5 bases from J, with 18 bases between. Germline assignment: CDR1 SGHNT and CDR2 YENEEA. V and J are TRBV11-3 and TRBJ2-7; D gene ambiguous. The sample was cord blood. The clonotype comes from a newborn girl in good health. CDR3 DNA sequence: TGTGCCAGCAGCTCCACCCTGGCTGGGATCAACGAGCAGTACTTC. It codes for CASSSTLAGINEQYF.